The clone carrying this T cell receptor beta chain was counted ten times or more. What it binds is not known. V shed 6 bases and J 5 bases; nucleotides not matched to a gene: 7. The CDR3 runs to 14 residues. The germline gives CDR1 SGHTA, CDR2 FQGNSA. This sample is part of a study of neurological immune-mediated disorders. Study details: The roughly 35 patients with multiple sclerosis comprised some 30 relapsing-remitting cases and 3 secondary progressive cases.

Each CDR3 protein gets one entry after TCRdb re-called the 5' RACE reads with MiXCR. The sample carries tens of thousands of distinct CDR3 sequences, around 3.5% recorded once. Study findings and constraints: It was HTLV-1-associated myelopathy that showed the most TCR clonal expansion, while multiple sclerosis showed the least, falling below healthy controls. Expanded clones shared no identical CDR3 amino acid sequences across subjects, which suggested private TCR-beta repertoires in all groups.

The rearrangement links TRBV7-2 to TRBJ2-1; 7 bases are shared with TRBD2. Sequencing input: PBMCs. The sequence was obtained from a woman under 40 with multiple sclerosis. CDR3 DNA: TGTGCCAGCAGAAGCCAGCGGGGCGACAATGAGCAGTTCTTC. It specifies CASRSQRGDNEQFF.